The T cell receptor (beta chain) described here comes from a study of blood T cell repertoires in COVID-19. Study overall: COVID-19 samples, acute and convalescent, were from the United States, Italy and Spain. PBMCs, B-cell-depleted T cells, or T cells were the source of the cDNA or gDNA that made up the material.

Germline values: CDR1 LGHNA, CDR2 YNFKEQ. This CDR3 spans 16 amino acids. V dropped 4 bases and J dropped 5; count of bases not matched to a gene: 10. Original handling: Researchers report that nucleated cell counts were estimated from reference gene primer amplification. Sequencing used immunoSEQ multiplex PCR; TCRdb keeps in-frame clones, though not all of them. V, J and clone size are those of that table, while D and trimming were read from the DNA. The sample lists about 140,000 clones, around four fifths occurring once. The receptor comes from a woman at least 80 years old with acute or convalescent COVID-19. Source material: peripheral blood. The chain employs TRBV4-2 and TRBJ2-1; 8 nucleotides match TRBD2. The CDR3 sequence: CASSLIWRGDHNEQFF. CDR3 DNA: TGTGCCAGCAGCCTAATCTGGCGGGGGGACCACAATGAGCAGTTCTTC.